These T cell receptor beta chains were read from a single sample in a study of CD8 T cells in ankylosing spondylitis. One entry per CDR3 protein results from TCRdb running MiXCR on the 5' RACE reads. The data contain 250,000 to 350,000 distinct CDR3 sequences, around 18% of them singletons. Sequencing used blood, either unsorted or a sorted T cell fraction (not recorded which). The receptors come from a male donor with ankylosing spondylitis or in good health (not recorded which). The CDR3 runs from the conserved cysteine through the conserved F or W. Fields, in order: V gene, J gene, CDR3 protein.

TRBV19,TRBJ2-3,CASSQLAGGPSDTQYF
TRBV10-3,TRBJ1-1,CAISESGGGDHTEAFF
TRBV5-1,TRBJ1-2,CASSLVRTGAGGYTF
TRBV20-1,TRBJ2-3,CSARDPRGNTDTQYF
TRBV29-1,TRBJ2-1,CSVCGTSPSYNEQFF
TRBV15,TRBJ1-1,CATGEDSHTEAFF
TRBV5-1,TRBJ1-4,CASSLVSAANEKLFF
TRBV11-2,TRBJ2-3,CASSLVLSLTDTQYF
TRBV20-1,TRBJ2-1,CSARAFRRAEQFF
TRBV9,TRBJ1-5,CASSPAGGNQPQHF
TRBV7-2,TRBJ2-1,CASSLELLAHEQFF
TRBV29-1,TRBJ2-1,CSVASDNEQFF
TRBV5-6,TRBJ2-5,CASSPDGGLRETQYF
TRBV14,TRBJ1-6,CASSQDGTGGNSPLHF
TRBV4-1,TRBJ1-1,CASSQEIWRTEAFF
TRBV5-1,TRBJ2-1,CASSFPGLAKFF
TRBV5-1,TRBJ2-5,CASRGPGPEAKTQYF
TRBV24-1,TRBJ2-2,CATSDASGTTPGELFF
TRBV3-1,TRBJ2-3,CVSRKLGSGGTDTQYF
TRBV7-2,TRBJ1-2,CASSTGFNGYTF
TRBV27,TRBJ2-3,CASRGGGPPQDTQYF
TRBV24-1,TRBJ2-3,CATSGSSAGPSTDTQYF